This is a list of T cell receptor beta chains from one sample in a study of naive and memory T cell subsets. A single record per CDR3 protein comes from TCRdb applying MiXCR to the 5' RACE reads. In the table there are more than 60,000 distinct CDR3 sequences, around 8% of which are singletons. The receptors derive from a female donor in good health. Both conserved end residues are part of each CDR3. A D gene is named only where the DNA matches it firmly. Rows give clone size only sometimes, using once, few, many, or a class for an expanded clone.

j_call	clone_size	v_call	d_call	cdr3_nt	cdr3_aa
TRBJ2-3	NA	TRBV5-6	TRBD2	TGTGCCAGCAGCTTGGCTGGGGGACTAGCTACAGATACGCAGTATTTT	CASSLAGGLATDTQYF
TRBJ1-5	few	TRBV19	NA	TGTGCCAGTAGTATTGGGTGGTACAGCCGTCAGCCCCAGCATTTT	CASSIGWYSRQPQHF
TRBJ1-1	few	TRBV11-3	TRBD1	TGTGCCAGCAGCTTAGAGCAGGGGGCGTCGGACACTGAAGCTTTCTTT	CASSLEQGASDTEAFF
TRBJ2-7	NA	TRBV5-1	NA	TGTGCCAGCAGCATCAACAGGTACGAGCAGTACTTC	CASSINRYEQYF
TRBJ1-1	many	TRBV21-1	NA	TGTGCCAGCAGGTTTAAAGCTGAAGCTTTCTTT	CASRFKAEAFF
TRBJ2-5	NA	TRBV7-6	NA	TGTGCCAGCAGCTTCCACCCTACTAGTTTGCAAGAGACCCAGTACTTC	CASSFHPTSLQETQYF
TRBJ2-1	few	TRBV11-2	TRBD2	TGTGCCAGCAGCTCTTATTGGGGACTATCCTCCTACAATGAGCAGTTCTTC	CASSSYWGLSSYNEQFF
TRBJ1-2	many	TRBV7-9	TRBD1	TGTGCCAGCAGCTTAGCGTCAGGGGGCCATGGCTACACCTTC	CASSLASGGHGYTF
TRBJ1-4	many	TRBV9	TRBD1	TGTGCCAGCGCGGGACAGGATAATGAAAAACTGTTTTTT	CASAGQDNEKLFF
TRBJ2-5	few	TRBV6-5	NA	TGTGCCAGCAGTTACTCCCCGATAGACAGAGAGACCCAGTACTTC	CASSYSPIDRETQYF
TRBJ2-5	NA	TRBV29-1	NA	TGCAGCGTTGAAGATGACGGCCTTGTTTCCCCGACAGAGACCCAGTACTTC	CSVEDDGLVSPTETQYF
TRBJ2-1	many	TRBV29-1	TRBD1	TGCAGCGCTCGACAGGGTGGGTTCAATGAGCAGTTCTTC	CSARQGGFNEQFF
TRBJ2-5	few	TRBV19	NA	TGTGCCAGTAGTTGGGACCGGGCGGAGACCCAGTACTTC	CASSWDRAETQYF
TRBJ2-3	NA	TRBV20-1	TRBD2	TGCAGTGCTAGAGATACCCTACTAGCGGGAGAGGACGATACGCAGTATTTT	CSARDTLLAGEDDTQYF
TRBJ1-1	few	TRBV7-8	NA	TGTGCCAGCAGCTTATTTAGGGGGACGAACACTGAAGCTTTCTTT	CASSLFRGTNTEAFF
TRBJ2-1	few	TRBV15	NA	TGTGCCACCAGCAGAGATTGGCAGGGTATTTACAATGAGCAGTTCTTC	CATSRDWQGIYNEQFF
TRBJ1-1	few	TRBV4-1	TRBD1	TGCGCCAGCAGCCCTTTCGGACAGGGCTTGAGACAAGCTTTCTTT	CASSPFGQGLRQAFF
TRBJ1-4	many	TRBV29-1	NA	TGCAGCGTTGACAAACTGGCAACTAATGAAAAACTGTTTTTT	CSVDKLATNEKLFF
TRBJ2-5	many	TRBV2	NA	TGTGCCAGCAGGGAGGTTGGCAGACAAGAGACCCAGTACTTC	CASREVGRQETQYF
TRBJ1-3	many	TRBV12-3/TRBV12-4	NA	TGTGCCAGCAGATCAGGAACTGGAAACACCATATATTTT	CASRSGTGNTIYF
TRBJ2-7	few	TRBV20-1	TRBD1	TGCAGTGCTGAAGGGACAGGCCCTTCCTACGAGCAGTACTTC	CSAEGTGPSYEQYF
TRBJ2-1	few	TRBV20-1	NA	TGCAGTGCGAGAGGGGTTACTAACAATGAGCAGTTCTTC	CSARGVTNNEQFF
TRBJ2-5	NA	TRBV11-1	TRBD2	TGTGCCAGCAGCTTTCTTACTAGCGGGGTCCAAGAGACCCAGTACTTC	CASSFLTSGVQETQYF
TRBJ1-2	few	TRBV4-1	NA	TGCGCCAGCAGCCAACGGGATAATGGGCAAAATTCTAACTATGGCTACACCTTC	CASSQRDNGQNSNYGYTF
TRBJ2-5	NA	TRBV20-1	NA	TGCAGTGCTCCACCGACAGGTAGAACGGAGACCCAGTACTTC	CSAPPTGRTETQYF
TRBJ2-7	NA	TRBV2	NA	TGTGCCTCAGAGAGCGGTCGGGAGTTCTCCTACGAGCAGTACTTC	CASESGREFSYEQYF
TRBJ2-6	few	TRBV7-9	NA	TGTGCCAGCAGTATCACCGATAGGTCTGGGGCCAACGTCCTGACTTTC	CASSITDRSGANVLTF
TRBJ2-1	NA	TRBV10-2	NA	TGCGCCAGCAGTGAGACAGTGACCTACAATGAGCAGTTCTTC	CASSETVTYNEQFF
TRBJ2-1	many	TRBV20-1	NA	TGCAGTGTTCCTCTAAGTGGACACTCAAAACATGAGCAGTTCTTC	CSVPLSGHSKHEQFF
TRBJ1-2	many	TRBV3-1	NA	TGTGCCAGCAGCCGATCGGGTCCGAACTATGGCTACACCTTC	CASSRSGPNYGYTF
TRBJ2-7	NA	TRBV7-9	TRBD2	TGTGCCAGCAGCCTATCGGGAGGCTACGAGCAGTACTTC	CASSLSGGYEQYF
TRBJ2-2	few	TRBV13	TRBD1	TGTGCCAGCCGTAAACAGGGGACGTCTCCGGAGCTGTTTTTT	CASRKQGTSPELFF
TRBJ2-7	few	TRBV5-4	NA	TGTGCCAGCAGCTCTGAAGACTACGAGCAGTACTTC	CASSSEDYEQYF
TRBJ2-7	few	TRBV14	NA	TGTGCCAGCAGCCATCAAGGTGGAGGGTCCTACGAGCAGTACTTC	CASSHQGGGSYEQYF
TRBJ2-5	few	TRBV12-3/TRBV12-4	TRBD1	TGTGCCAGCAGTTACAGGGGACAAGAGACCCAGTACTTC	CASSYRGQETQYF
TRBJ2-7	few	TRBV29-1	NA	TGCAGCGTTGCTGAGGGGGGAGTCTACGAGCAGTACTTC	CSVAEGGVYEQYF
TRBJ1-5	NA	TRBV6-5	TRBD1	TGTGCCAGCAGTTACGACAGGGTCGCCCTGGGGGATAAGCCCCAGCATTTT	CASSYDRVALGDKPQHF
TRBJ2-7	NA	TRBV15	NA	TGTGCCACCAGCAGAGATTGGACCTACGAGCAGTACTTC	CATSRDWTYEQYF
TRBJ2-1	few	TRBV2	TRBD1	TGTGCCAGCAGAAGGGACAGCTACAATGAGCAGTTCTTC	CASRRDSYNEQFF
TRBJ2-2	NA	TRBV5-1	NA	TGCGCCAGCAGCGGCCCCACAAGGGGTAACACCGGGGAGCTGTTTTTT	CASSGPTRGNTGELFF
TRBJ2-2	NA	TRBV20-1	TRBD2	TGCAGTGCTAGAGATGGGGGGGGGACCGGGGAGCTGTTTTTT	CSARDGGGTGELFF
TRBJ2-1	NA	TRBV7-2	TRBD2	TGTGCCAGCAGCATTAGCGGGATGGATGAGCAGTTCTTC	CASSISGMDEQFF